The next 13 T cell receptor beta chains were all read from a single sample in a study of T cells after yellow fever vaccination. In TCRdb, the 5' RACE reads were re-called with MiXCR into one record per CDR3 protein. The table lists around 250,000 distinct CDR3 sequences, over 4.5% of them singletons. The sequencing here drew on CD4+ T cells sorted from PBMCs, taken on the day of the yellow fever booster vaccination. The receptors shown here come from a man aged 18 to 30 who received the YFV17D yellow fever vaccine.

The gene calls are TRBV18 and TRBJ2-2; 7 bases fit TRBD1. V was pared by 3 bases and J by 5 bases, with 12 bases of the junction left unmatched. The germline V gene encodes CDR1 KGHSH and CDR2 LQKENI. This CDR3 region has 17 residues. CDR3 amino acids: CASSPRGQATGTGELFF. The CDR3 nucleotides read TGTGCCAGCTCACCGAGGGGGCAGGCCACTGGGACCGGGGAGCTGTTTTTT.

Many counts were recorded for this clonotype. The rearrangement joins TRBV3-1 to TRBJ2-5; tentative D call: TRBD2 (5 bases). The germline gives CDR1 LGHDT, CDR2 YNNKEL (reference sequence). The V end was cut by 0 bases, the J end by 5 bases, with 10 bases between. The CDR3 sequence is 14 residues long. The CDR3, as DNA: TGTGCCAGCAGCCAAGAGGGCAGGAGGGAGACCCAGTACTTC. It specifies CASSQEGRRETQYF.

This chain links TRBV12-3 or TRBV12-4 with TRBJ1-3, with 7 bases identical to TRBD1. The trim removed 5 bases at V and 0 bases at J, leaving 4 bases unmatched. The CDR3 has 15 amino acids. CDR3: CASSPRDSSGNTIYF. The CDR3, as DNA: TGTGCCAGCAGTCCACGGGACAGCTCTGGAAACACCATATATTTT.

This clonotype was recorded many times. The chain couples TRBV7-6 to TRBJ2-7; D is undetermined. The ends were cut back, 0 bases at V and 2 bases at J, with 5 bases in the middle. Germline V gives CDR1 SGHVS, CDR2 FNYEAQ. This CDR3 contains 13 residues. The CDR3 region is CASSLASPYEQYF. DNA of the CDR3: TGTGCCAGCAGCTTAGCGAGTCCCTACGAGCAGTACTTC. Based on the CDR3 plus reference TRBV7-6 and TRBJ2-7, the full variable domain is GAGVSQSPRYKVTKRGQDVALRCDPISGHVSLYWYRQALGQGPEFLTYFNYEAQQDKSGLPNDRFSAERPEGSISTLTIQRTEQRDSAMYRCASSLASPYEQYFGPGTRLTVT.

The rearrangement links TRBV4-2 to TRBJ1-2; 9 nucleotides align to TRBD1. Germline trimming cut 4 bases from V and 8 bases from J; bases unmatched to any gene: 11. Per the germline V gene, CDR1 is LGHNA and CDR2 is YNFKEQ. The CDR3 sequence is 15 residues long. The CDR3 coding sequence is TGTGCCAGCAGCCGAACCGGGACAGGGCAAGGCGGCTACACCTTC. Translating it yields CASSRTGTGQGGYTF.

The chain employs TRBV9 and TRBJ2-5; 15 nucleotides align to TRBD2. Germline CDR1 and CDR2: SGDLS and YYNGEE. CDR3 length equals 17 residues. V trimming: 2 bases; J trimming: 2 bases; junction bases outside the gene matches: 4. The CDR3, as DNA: TGTGCCAGCAGCGTCGGACTAGCGGGGGGGCTACAAGAGACCCAGTACTTC. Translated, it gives CASSVGLAGGLQETQYF.

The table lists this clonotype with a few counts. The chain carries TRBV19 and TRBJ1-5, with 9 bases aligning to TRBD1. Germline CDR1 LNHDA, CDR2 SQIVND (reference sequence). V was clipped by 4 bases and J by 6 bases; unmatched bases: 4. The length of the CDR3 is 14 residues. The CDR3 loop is CASSTQGAAQPQHF. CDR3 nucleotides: TGTGCCAGTAGTACACAGGGGGCTGCTCAGCCCCAGCATTTT.

CDR3 coding DNA: TGTGCCAGCAGCTTACTACAGGGGGCGTACGAGCAGTACGTC. Protein product: CASSLLQGAYEQYV. This rearrangement joins TRBV7-2 to TRBJ2-7; 9 bases fit TRBD1. Germline lookup yields CDR1 SGHTA and CDR2 FQGNSA. The CDR3 spans 14 residues. The ends lost 2 bases at V and 4 bases at J; junction bases unmatched: 3.

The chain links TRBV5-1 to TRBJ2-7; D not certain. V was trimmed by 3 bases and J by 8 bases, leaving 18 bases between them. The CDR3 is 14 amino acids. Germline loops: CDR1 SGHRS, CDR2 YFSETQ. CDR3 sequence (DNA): TGCGCCAGCAGCTCCCGACATGGTGCTAATCAGCAGTACTTC. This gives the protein CASSSRHGANQQYF.

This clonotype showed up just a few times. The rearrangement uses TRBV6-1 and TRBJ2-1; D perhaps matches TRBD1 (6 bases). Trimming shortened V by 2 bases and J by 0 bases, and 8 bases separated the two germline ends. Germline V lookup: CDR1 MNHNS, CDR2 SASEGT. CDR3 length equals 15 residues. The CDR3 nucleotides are TGTGCCAGCAGTGAACAGGGGAGCTCCTACAATGAGCAGTTCTTC. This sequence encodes CASSEQGSSYNEQFF.

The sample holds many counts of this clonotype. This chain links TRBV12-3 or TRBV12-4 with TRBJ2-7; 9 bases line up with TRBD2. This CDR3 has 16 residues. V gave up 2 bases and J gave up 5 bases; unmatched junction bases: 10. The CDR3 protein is CASSLWLAGLGDEQYF. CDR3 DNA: TGTGCCAGCAGTTTATGGCTAGCGGGGCTCGGGGACGAGCAGTACTTC.

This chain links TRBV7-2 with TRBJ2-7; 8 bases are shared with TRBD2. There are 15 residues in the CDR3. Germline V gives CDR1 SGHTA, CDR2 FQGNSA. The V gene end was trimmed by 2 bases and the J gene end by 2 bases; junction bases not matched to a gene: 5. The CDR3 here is CASSLTGGTAYEQYF. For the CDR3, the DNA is TGTGCCAGCAGCTTAACGGGGGGGACGGCCTACGAGCAGTACTTC.

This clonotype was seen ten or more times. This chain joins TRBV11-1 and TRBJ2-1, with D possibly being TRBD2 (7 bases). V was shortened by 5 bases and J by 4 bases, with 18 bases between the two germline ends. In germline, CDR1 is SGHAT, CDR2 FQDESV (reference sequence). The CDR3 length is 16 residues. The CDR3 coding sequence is TGTGCCAGCAGCCCAGGGGCGCTAGCGGATTACAATGAGCAGTTCTTC. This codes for CASSPGALADYNEQFF.